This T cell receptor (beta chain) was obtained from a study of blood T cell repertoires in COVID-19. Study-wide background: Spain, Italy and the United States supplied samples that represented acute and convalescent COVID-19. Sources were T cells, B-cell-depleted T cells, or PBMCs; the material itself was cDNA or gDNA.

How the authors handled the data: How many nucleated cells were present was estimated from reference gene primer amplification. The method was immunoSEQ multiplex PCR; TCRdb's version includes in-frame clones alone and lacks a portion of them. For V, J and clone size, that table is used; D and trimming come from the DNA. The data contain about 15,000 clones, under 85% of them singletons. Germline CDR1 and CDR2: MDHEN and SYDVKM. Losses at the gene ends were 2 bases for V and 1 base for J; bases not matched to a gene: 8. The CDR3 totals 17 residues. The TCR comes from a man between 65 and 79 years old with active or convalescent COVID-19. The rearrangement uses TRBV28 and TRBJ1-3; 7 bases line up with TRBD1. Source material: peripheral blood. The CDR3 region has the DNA TGTGCCAGCAGTTTAAGAGGGGGCGCAAATTCTGGAAACACCATATATTTT. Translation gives CASSLRGGANSGNTIYF. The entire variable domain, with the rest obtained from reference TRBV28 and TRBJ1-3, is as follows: DVKVTQSSRYLVKRTGEKVFLECVQDMDHENMFWYRQDPGLGLRLIYFSYDVKMKEKGDIPEGYSVSREKKERFSLILESASTNQTSMYLCASSLRGGANSGNTIYFGEGSWLTVV.